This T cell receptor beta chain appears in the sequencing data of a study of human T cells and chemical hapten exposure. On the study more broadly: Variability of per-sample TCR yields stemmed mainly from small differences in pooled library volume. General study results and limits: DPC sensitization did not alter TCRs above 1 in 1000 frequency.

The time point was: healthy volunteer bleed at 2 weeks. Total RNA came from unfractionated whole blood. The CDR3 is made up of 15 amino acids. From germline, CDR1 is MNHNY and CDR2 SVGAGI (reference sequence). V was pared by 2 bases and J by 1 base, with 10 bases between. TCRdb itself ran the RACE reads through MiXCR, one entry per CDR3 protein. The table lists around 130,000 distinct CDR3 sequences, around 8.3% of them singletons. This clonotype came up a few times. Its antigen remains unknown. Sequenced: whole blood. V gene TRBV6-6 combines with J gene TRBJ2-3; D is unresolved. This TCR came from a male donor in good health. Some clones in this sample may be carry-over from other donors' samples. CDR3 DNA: TGTGCCAGCAGTTACAGGACGGTGGGCACAGATACGCAGTATTTT. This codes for CASSYRTVGTDTQYF.